This T cell receptor beta chain was captured by sequencing in a study of T-cell memory formation after mild COVID-19. Overall study: Largely, TCR clusters stayed within a single donor.

The V gene lost 2 bases and the J gene lost 8 bases, with 6 bases spanning the gap. The length of the CDR3 is 11 residues. Germline V gene lookup returns CDR1 SEHNR and CDR2 FQNEAQ (reference sequence). The table lists this clonotype with many counts. Its antigen is not identified. Libraries for TCRalpha and TCRbeta carried sample barcodes and unique molecular identifiers via 5'RACE. One entry per CDR3 protein results from TCRdb running MiXCR on the 5' RACE reads. Among 550,000 to 600,000 distinct CDR3 sequences, 17% were seen once, and the ten largest hold around 7.8%. Whole-study findings and limits: Among clones contracting day 15 to 85, CD4/CD8 was balanced, whereas later expanders leaned CD4+.

The specimen was PBMCs or a T cell subset sorted from them (not recorded which). This chain links TRBV7-9 with TRBJ1-1; D is ambiguous. This sequence originates from an adult woman who had mild COVID-19 (a few samples of this study predate the infection). Cell type and time point are not known. In DNA form, the CDR3 reads TGTGCCAGCAGCTTAACGAGGGAAGCTTTCTTT. Translated: CASSLTREAFF. Full variable domain (remainder filled in from reference TRBV7-9 and TRBJ1-1): DTGVSQNPRHKITKRGQNVTFRCDPISEHNRLYWYRQTLGQGPEFLTYFQNEAQLEKSRLLSDRFSAERPKGSFSTLEIQRTEQGDSAMYLCASSLTREAFFGQGTRLTVV.